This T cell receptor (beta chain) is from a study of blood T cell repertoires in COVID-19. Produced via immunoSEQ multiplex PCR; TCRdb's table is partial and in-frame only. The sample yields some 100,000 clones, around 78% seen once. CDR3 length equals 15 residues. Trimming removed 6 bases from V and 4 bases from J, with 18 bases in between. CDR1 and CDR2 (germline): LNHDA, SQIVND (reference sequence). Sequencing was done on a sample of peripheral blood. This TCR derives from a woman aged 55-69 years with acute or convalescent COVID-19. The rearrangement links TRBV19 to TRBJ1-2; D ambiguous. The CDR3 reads CASSTLGAKSYGYTF. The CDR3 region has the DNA TGTGCCAGTAGCACCCTTGGAGCGAAATCCTATGGCTACACCTTC.